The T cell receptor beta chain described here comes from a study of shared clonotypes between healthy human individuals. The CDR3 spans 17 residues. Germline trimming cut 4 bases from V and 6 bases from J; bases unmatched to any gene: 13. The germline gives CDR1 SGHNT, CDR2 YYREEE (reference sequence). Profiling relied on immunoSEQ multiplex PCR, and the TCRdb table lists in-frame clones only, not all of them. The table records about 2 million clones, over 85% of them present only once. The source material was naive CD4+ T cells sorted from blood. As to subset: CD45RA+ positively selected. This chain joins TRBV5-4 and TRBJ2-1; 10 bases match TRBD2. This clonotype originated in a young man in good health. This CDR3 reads CASSRPGSGLAINEQFF. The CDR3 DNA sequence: TGTGCCAGCAGCCGGCCAGGGTCGGGACTAGCGATCAATGAGCAGTTCTTC.